The 19 T cell receptor beta chains listed next were all sequenced from one sample in a study of control samples from healthy donors and cancer patients. Some clones are missing from TCRdb's copy, which holds only in-frame ones; the method was immunoSEQ multiplex PCR. Of roughly 120,000 clones listed, about 95% were seen once; the top ten hold about 4%. The sequenced sample consisted of blood. These receptors came from a man aged 25-45 years in good health.

The genes are TRBV19 and TRBJ2-1; 9 positions match TRBD2. The CDR3 consists of 16 residues. V was clipped by 3 bases and J by 7 bases; unmatched bases: 10. Germline V gives CDR1 LNHDA, CDR2 SQIVND (reference sequence). The CDR3 reads CASSISGLAGWNEQFF. The CDR3 bases are TGTGCCAGTAGTATCAGCGGCCTAGCGGGGTGGAATGAGCAGTTCTTC. The whole variable domain, remainder taken from reference TRBV19 and TRBJ2-1, is DGGITQSPKYLFRKEGQNVTLSCEQNLNHDAMYWYRQDPGQGLRLIYYSQIVNDFQKGDIAEGYSVSREKKESFPLTVTSAQKNPTAFYLCASSISGLAGWNEQFFGPGTRLTVL.

This rearrangement joins TRBV29-1 to TRBJ2-5; 10 nucleotides agree with TRBD1. CDR1 and CDR2 from the germline V gene are SQVTM and ANQGSEA. This CDR3 is built from 16 residues. J lost 0 bases, V lost 3 bases, and 7 bases had no gene match. This CDR3 is CSVDDPTGGHQETQYF. The DNA for the CDR3 is TGCAGCGTTGATGACCCGACAGGGGGCCACCAAGAGACCCAGTACTTC.

The rearrangement links TRBV4-3 to TRBJ1-2, with D possibly TRBD1 on 6 matching bases. The CDR3 has 14 amino acids. Trimming pared 1 base from V and 8 bases from J, leaving 14 bases between. CDR1 is LGHNA, CDR2 YSLEER, per germline. The CDR3 protein is CASSQGRGGGGYTF. The CDR3 region has the DNA TGCGCCAGCAGCCAAGGGAGGGGGGGTGGCGGCTACACCTTC.

The chain has TRBV5-1 and TRBJ1-4; D remains unclear. The CDR3 is 14 residues long. In germline, CDR1 is SGHRS, CDR2 YFSETQ. V was pared by 0 bases and J by 2 bases, with 5 bases between. As DNA, the CDR3 is TGCGCCAGCAGCTTGGACACCACTAATGAAAAACTGTTTTTT. Amino acid sequence: CASSLDTTNEKLFF.

The chain combines TRBV10-3 with TRBJ1-4; D is uncertain. The length of the CDR3 is 12 residues. Trimming took 2 bases from V and 8 from J, leaving 6 bases between them. The germline V gene encodes CDR1 ENHRY and CDR2 SYGVKD. The CDR3 nucleotides are TGTGCCATCAGTGAGCTAGGAGAAAAACTGTTTTTT. Translated, it gives CAISELGEKLFF.

This rearrangement joins TRBV5-1 to TRBJ1-4, with D possibly matching TRBD1 (6 bases). The CDR3 is 16 amino acids. Per the germline V gene, CDR1 is SGHRS and CDR2 is YFSETQ. The V gene lost 3 bases and the J gene lost 0 bases, with 12 bases spanning the gap. Here the CDR3 DNA reads TGCGCCAGCAGCTACTCAGGGGCGACAACTAATGAAAAACTGTTTTTT. It yields the protein CASSYSGATTNEKLFF. Using reference TRBV5-1 and TRBJ1-4 for the parts outside the CDR3, the full variable domain is KAGVTQTPRYLIKTRGQQVTLSCSPISGHRSVSWYQQTPGQGLQFLFEYFSETQRNKGNFPGRFSGRQFSNSRSEMNVSTLELGDSALYLCASSYSGATTNEKLFFGSGTQLSVL.

This clone was picked up one time. The chain uses TRBV6-5 and TRBJ1-2; D gene unclear. V was pared by 7 bases and J by 4 bases, with 13 bases between. CDR1 MNHEY and CDR2 SVGAGI come from the germline V gene. The CDR3 covers 13 residues. The DNA of the CDR3 is TGTGCCAGCAAGCGATTAGGGAGCTATGGCTACACCTTC. It is translated as CASKRLGSYGYTF.

The rearrangement links TRBV18 to TRBJ2-3, with TRBD1 as a possible D gene (5 bases). The CDR3 is 14 residues long. Germline values: CDR1 KGHSH, CDR2 LQKENI. Trimming cost V 2 bases and J 2 bases, with 8 bases left between them. The CDR3 DNA reads as TGTGCCAGCTCACCAACAGGCACCACAGATACGCAGTATTTT. Protein: CASSPTGTTDTQYF.

In its sample, this clone was seen a few times. The junction does not match germline at one end; this may be a read error. The chain carries TRBV11-2 and TRBJ2-7, with 9 bases lining up with TRBD1. The length of the CDR3 is 14 residues. Germline values: CDR1 SGHAT, CDR2 FQNNGV. The DNA for the CDR3 is TGTGCCAGCAGACGGACAGGGGACTCCCACGAGCAGTACTTC. It specifies CASRRTGDSHEQYF.

The V and J genes are TRBV2 and TRBJ1-1; D not certain. Germline CDR1 is SNHLY and CDR2 is FYNNEI. The CDR3 sequence is 16 residues long. Trimming shortened V by 5 bases and J by 0 bases, and 16 bases separated the two germline ends. The CDR3 nucleotides read TGTGCCAGCAGTTCTGAGACATTCCGCCTGAACACTGAAGCTTTCTTT. This encodes CASSSETFRLNTEAFF.

The genes are TRBV30 and TRBJ2-3; D is unresolved. The V end was cut by 0 bases, the J end by 4 bases, with 5 bases between. Looked up from germline, CDR1 is GTSNPN and CDR2 is SVGIG (reference sequence). The CDR3 is made up of 12 amino acids. Written as DNA, the CDR3 is TGTGCCTGGAGTGTACGTGCAGATACGCAGTATTTT. Encoded protein: CAWSVRADTQYF.

This clone was seen just once. This rearrangement joins TRBV27 to TRBJ2-7, with 7 bases lining up with TRBD1. The V gene end was trimmed by 6 bases and the J gene end by 3 bases; junction bases not matched to a gene: 5. This CDR3 region has 13 residues. Germline V lookup: CDR1 MNHEY, CDR2 SMNVEV (reference sequence). The CDR3 DNA sequence: TGTGCCAGCAGAGGGGGCACCCACTACGAGCAGTACTTC. Its translation: CASRGGTHYEQYF.

This sequence joins TRBV15 and TRBJ2-7; TRBD1 might be the D (6 bases). Germline CDR1 and CDR2: LNHNV and YYDKDF (reference sequence). The CDR3 has 15 amino acids. Between the trimmed V and J ends, which lost 3 bases and 1 base, there was a span of 13 bases. CDR3 sequence reads: CATSRTLQGSYEQYF. The CDR3 bases are TGTGCCACCAGCAGGACCTTACAGGGTTCCTACGAGCAGTACTTC.

The rearrangement uses TRBV24-1 and TRBJ1-4, with 8 bases identical to TRBD1. This CDR3 region has 15 residues. Unmatched junction bases numbered 6, after V lost 4 bases and J lost 6 bases. Germline V gives CDR1 KGHDR, CDR2 SFDVKD. The CDR3 loop reads CATSENQGADEKLFF. CDR3 nucleotides: TGTGCCACCAGTGAAAATCAGGGGGCGGATGAAAAACTGTTTTTT.

This chain links TRBV7-6 with TRBJ2-7, with D perhaps matching TRBD1 (5 bases). The ends were cut back, 5 bases at V and 2 bases at J, with 13 bases in the middle. This CDR3 has 14 residues. Per germline, CDR1 SGHVS and CDR2 FNYEAQ. The CDR3 loop reads CASSPRQGTYEQYF. The CDR3 nucleotides are TGTGCCAGCAGCCCTCGGCAGGGTACCTACGAGCAGTACTTC.

Worth noting for this clone: The same CDR3 can be traced to other DNA sequences in this sample. CDR3: CASSLQGRHTEAFF. For the CDR3, the DNA is TGTGCCAGCAGCTTACAGGGTCGACACACTGAAGCTTTCTTT. This chain uses TRBV7-9 with TRBJ1-1; TRBD1 might be the D (5 bases). In germline, CDR1 is SEHNR, CDR2 FQNEAQ (reference sequence). Trimming stripped 2 bases from V and 3 bases from J, with 10 bases between. The length of the CDR3 is 14 residues.

CDR3 region: CASSQGGTTTDTQYF. The CDR3, as DNA: TGTGCCAGCAGCCAAGGGGGGACTACCACAGATACGCAGTATTTT. The chain has TRBV3-1 (or the pseudogene TRBV3-2) and TRBJ2-3; 7 bases line up with TRBD2. This CDR3 contains 15 residues. Trimming removed 1 base from V and 2 bases from J; junction bases left unmatched: 3. Germline CDR1 is LGHDT and CDR2 is YNNKEL (reference sequence).

The chain combines TRBV6-4 with TRBJ1-6; maybe TRBD1 (5 bases). From germline, CDR1 is MRHNA and CDR2 SNTAGT. This CDR3 comprises 15 residues. The germline V and J ends were trimmed by 3 bases and 8 bases, with 14 bases remaining between them. DNA of the CDR3: TGTGCCAGCAGTGAGTCCGGGACCCCAGATTCACCCCTCCACTTT. This sequence encodes CASSESGTPDSPLHF.

The V call is TRBV27, the J call TRBJ1-2; weak D call: TRBD1 (5 bases). This CDR3 has 14 amino acids. The V gene lost 5 bases and the J gene lost 4 bases, with 14 bases spanning the gap. Germline CDR1 MNHEY, CDR2 SMNVEV (reference sequence). CDR3 in amino acids: CASSPAGGGYGYTF. CDR3 nucleotides: TGTGCCAGCAGTCCGGCCGGGGGAGGCTATGGCTACACCTTC.